One sample yielded the 30 T cell receptor beta chains listed below, sequenced in a study of CXCR3-negative and CXCR3-positive naive CD8 T cells. These TCRs' antigens remain unknown. Study-level findings and limits: Greater hydrophobicity was found in TRB CDR3s of CXCR3-positive naive cells than of CXCR3-negative naive cells.

It was by 5' RACE with UMI labels that the TRB cDNA libraries were prepared. Each CDR3 protein gets one entry in TCRdb, which reprocessed the 5' RACE reads and gives no DNA. Here the sample table reports about 92,000 distinct CDR3 sequences. Sequencing was carried out using naive CXCR3+ CD8+ T cells from blood. Subset reported: CD45RO-CCR7+CD27+CD95- naive CD8+ T cells expressing CXCR3 (TNR3+). These receptors were collected from a human donor in good health. Some clones in this sample may be carry-over from other donors' samples.

This chain links TRBV12-3 or TRBV12-4 with TRBJ2-5. This CDR3 has 12 residues. CDR3 amino acids: CASSFVQETQYF.

The V call is TRBV28, the J call TRBJ1-1. Germline CDR1 MDHEN, CDR2 SYDVKM. The length of the CDR3 is 13 residues. The CDR3 sequence: CASSLLQNTEAFF.

This CDR3 reads CSVEEGASYGYTF. This chain uses TRBV29-1 with TRBJ1-2; the TCRdb call, TRBD1, lacks DNA for checking. CDR3 length equals 13 residues. CDR1 SQVTM and CDR2 ANQGSEA come from the germline V gene. Drawing the rest from reference TRBV29-1 and TRBJ1-2, the complete variable domain is SAVISQKPSRDICQRGTSLTIQCQVDSQVTMMFWYRQQPGQSLTLIATANQGSEATYESGFVIDKFPISRPNLTFSTLTVSNMSPEDSSIYLCSVEEGASYGYTFGSGTRLTVV.

This chain uses TRBV30 with TRBJ2-1; no DNA is available, so the TRBD1 call from TCRdb remains unchecked. The CDR3 spans 12 residues. In germline, CDR1 is GTSNPN, CDR2 SVGIG (reference sequence). CDR3 sequence: CAWILSGNEQFF. The full variable domain, rest sourced from reference TRBV30 and TRBJ2-1, is SQTIHQWPATLVQPVGSPLSLECTVEGTSNPNLYWYRQAAGRGLQLLFYSVGIGQISSEVPQNLSASRPQDRQFILSSKKLLLSDSGFYLCAWILSGNEQFFGPGTRLTVL.

This rearrangement joins TRBV5-1 to TRBJ2-7. CDR1 and CDR2 from the germline V gene are SGHRS and YFSETQ. This CDR3 contains 13 residues. The CDR3 is CASSLEASYEQYF.

The chain recombines TRBV4-3 with TRBJ2-1; TCRdb gives TRBD2 as the D gene, but with no DNA this cannot be confirmed. Germline loops: CDR1 LGHNA, CDR2 YSLEER. This CDR3 has 18 residues. The CDR3: CASSQRPSSGRRGNEQFF.

The rearrangement links TRBV27 to TRBJ1-1; the D call of TRBD1 rests on TCRdb alone, since no DNA is present to check it. The CDR3 is made up of 12 amino acids. Germline lookup yields CDR1 MNHEY and CDR2 SMNVEV (reference sequence). CDR3 amino acids: CASRTGGTEAFF.

This chain connects TRBV12-3 or TRBV12-4 to TRBJ1-5. This CDR3 region has 14 residues. The CDR3 reads CASSFADSNQPQHF.

V and J are TRBV20-1 and TRBJ2-1; lacking DNA, the TRBD2 call made by TCRdb goes unchecked. Germline assignment: CDR1 DFQATT and CDR2 SNEGSKA (reference sequence). CDR3 length equals 16 residues. Here the CDR3 reads CSAPGGGGSSYNEQFF.

The CDR3 sequence is CRGVGGQRTDTQYF. V is TRBV29-1 and J is TRBJ2-3; TCRdb lists TRBD1, though no DNA is available to test this call. This CDR3 spans 14 amino acids. CDR1 and CDR2 (germline): SQVTM, ANQGSEA.

This chain connects TRBV5-1 to TRBJ2-7; the TCRdb D gene call, TRBD1, has no DNA to confirm it. The CDR3 runs to 12 residues. Germline-derived CDR1 and CDR2 are SGHRS and YFSETQ. This CDR3 is CASSLFRDEQYF.

The chain combines TRBV10-3 with TRBJ2-3. CDR1 and CDR2 (germline): ENHRY, SYGVKD. This CDR3 has 14 amino acids. The CDR3 sequence: CAISESNPTDTQYF.

The chain is built from TRBV2 and TRBJ1-6. The CDR3 covers 17 residues. Germline CDR1 and CDR2: SNHLY and FYNNEI. The CDR3 region is CASSDVAGTPMYSPLHF.

J is TRBJ2-7 and V is TRBV10-3; TCRdb's D gene call, TRBD1, goes unchecked for lack of DNA. CDR1 and CDR2 (germline): ENHRY, SYGVKD. The CDR3 is 14 amino acids. CDR3 loop: CAISEPQGNHEQYF.

The chain joins TRBV5-1 to TRBJ2-7; with no DNA, the TCRdb D assignment of TRBD2 cannot be verified. The CDR3 is 14 amino acids. Germline loops: CDR1 SGHRS, CDR2 YFSETQ. The CDR3: CASNLGGNLYEQYF.

This sequence joins TRBV7-8 and TRBJ1-6. Germline V lookup: CDR1 SGHVS, CDR2 FQNEAQ. CDR3 length equals 13 residues. The CDR3 loop is CAKGGGDNSPLHF.

The chain employs TRBV15 and TRBJ2-2. The CDR3 totals 13 residues. Looked up from germline, CDR1 is LNHNV and CDR2 is YYDKDF (reference sequence). CDR3 residues: CATSGGVTGELFF.

V is TRBV14 and J is TRBJ2-1; the D gene TCRdb calls, TRBD2, cannot be checked with no DNA. The CDR3 spans 18 residues. In germline, CDR1 is SGHDN, CDR2 FVKESK. The chain's CDR3 is CASSQGLAGVGSYNEQFF. Drawing the rest from reference TRBV14 and TRBJ2-1, the complete variable domain is EAGVTQFPSHSVIEKGQTVTLRCDPISGHDNLYWYRRVMGKEIKFLLHFVKESKQDESGMPNNRFLAERTGGTYSTLKVQPAELEDSGVYFCASSQGLAGVGSYNEQFFGPGTRLTVL.

V is TRBV29-1 and J is TRBJ2-7; the D call of TRBD1 rests on TCRdb alone, since no DNA is present to check it. The germline gives CDR1 SQVTM, CDR2 ANQGSEA. CDR3 size: 13 residues. CDR3 residues: CSVSGGSSYEQYF.

The chain couples TRBV5-1 to TRBJ1-2; TCRdb returns TRBD1, unconfirmable since there is no DNA. CDR3 length: 15 residues. CDR1 is SGHRS, CDR2 YFSETQ, per germline. CDR3 sequence reads: CASAPTGGNPLGYTF.

The rearrangement links TRBV29-1 to TRBJ2-3; TCRdb gives TRBD1 as the D gene, but with no DNA this cannot be confirmed. Germline-derived CDR1 and CDR2 are SQVTM and ANQGSEA. The CDR3 sequence is 16 residues long. CDR3 in amino acids: CSVEGTAMDRVDTQYF.

V is TRBV20-1 and J is TRBJ2-7; TCRdb's D call of TRBD2 is untestable without DNA. The CDR3 extends over 13 amino acids. Germline-derived CDR1 and CDR2 are DFQATT and SNEGSKA (reference sequence). This CDR3 reads CSASATSRYEQYF.

V gene TRBV7-6 combines with J gene TRBJ2-3; the TCRdb call, TRBD1, lacks DNA for checking. Germline V gene data show CDR1 as SGHVS and CDR2 as FNYEAQ. CDR3 length: 11 residues. This CDR3 reads CASSSGHTQYF.

The rearrangement links TRBV7-2 to TRBJ2-7; TCRdb names TRBD1, which stays unverified in the absence of DNA. The CDR3 spans 13 residues. Germline V gene data show CDR1 as SGHTA and CDR2 as FQGNSA. The CDR3 protein is CASSWTETYEQYF.

V and J are TRBV19 and TRBJ2-1; TCRdb lists TRBD2, though no DNA is available to test this call. Germline V gene lookup returns CDR1 LNHDA and CDR2 SQIVND (reference sequence). This CDR3 is 14 amino acids long. The CDR3 protein is CASRDLSSYNEQFF.

Here the CDR3 reads CASSQVGLASNEQFF. The chain recombines TRBV4-1 with TRBJ2-1; without DNA, the TCRdb call of TRBD2 cannot be checked. CDR1 and CDR2 from the germline V gene are MGHRA and YSYEKL. CDR3 length equals 15 residues.

This chain links TRBV6-2 or TRBV6-3 with TRBJ2-4. CDR3 size: 16 residues. The V gene's germline CDR1 is MNHEY and CDR2 SVGEGT. The CDR3 spells CASSQLPLLAKNIQYF.

This chain links TRBV6-5 with TRBJ1-1. The CDR3 is 13 amino acids. Germline values: CDR1 MNHEY, CDR2 SVGAGI. The CDR3 sequence is CASSPDGDTEAFF.

CDR3 amino acids: CASSSSRHLLNTEAFF. J is TRBJ1-1 and V is TRBV7-9. This CDR3 spans 16 amino acids. Looked up from germline, CDR1 is SEHNR and CDR2 is FQNEAQ (reference sequence).

This rearrangement joins TRBV28 to TRBJ2-2; TCRdb lists TRBD2, though no DNA is available to test this call. Germline V gene data show CDR1 as MDHEN and CDR2 as SYDVKM. This CDR3 has 15 amino acids. CDR3 protein: CASSLVALRVGELFF.